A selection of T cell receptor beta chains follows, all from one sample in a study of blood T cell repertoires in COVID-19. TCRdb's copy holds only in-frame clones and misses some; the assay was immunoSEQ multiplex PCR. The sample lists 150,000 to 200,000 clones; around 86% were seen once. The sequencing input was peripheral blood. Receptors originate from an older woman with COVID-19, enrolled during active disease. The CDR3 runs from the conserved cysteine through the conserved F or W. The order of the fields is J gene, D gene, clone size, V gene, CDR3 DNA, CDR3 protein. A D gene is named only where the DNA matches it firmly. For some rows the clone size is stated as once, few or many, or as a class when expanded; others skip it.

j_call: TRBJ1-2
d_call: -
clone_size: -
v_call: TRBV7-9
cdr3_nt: TGTGCCAGCAGTGGGGCAGCAGAGTATGGCTACACCTTC
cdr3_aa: CASSGAAEYGYTF

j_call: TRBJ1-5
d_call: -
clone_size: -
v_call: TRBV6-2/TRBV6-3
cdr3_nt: TGTGCCAGCAGTTCGGGAAGTCAGCCCCAGCATTTT
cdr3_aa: CASSSGSQPQHF

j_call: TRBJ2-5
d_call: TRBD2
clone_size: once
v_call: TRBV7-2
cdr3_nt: TGTGCCAGCAGCTTATCCCTAGCGGGATACCAAGAGACCCAGTACTTC
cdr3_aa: CASSLSLAGYQETQYF

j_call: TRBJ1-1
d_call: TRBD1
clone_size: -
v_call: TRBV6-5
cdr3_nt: TGTGCCAGCATCATGACAGGGACGACTGAAGCTTTCTTT
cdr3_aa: CASIMTGTTEAFF

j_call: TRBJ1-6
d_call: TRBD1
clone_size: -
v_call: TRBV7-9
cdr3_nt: TGTGCCAGCAGCTCCCTAACAGGGGTTCGGAATTCACCCCTCCACTTT
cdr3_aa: CASSSLTGVRNSPLHF

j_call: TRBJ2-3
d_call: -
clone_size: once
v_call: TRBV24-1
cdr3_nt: TGTGCCACCAGTGACCGCGGGACGGCCTACACAGATACGCAGTATTTT
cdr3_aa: CATSDRGTAYTDTQYF

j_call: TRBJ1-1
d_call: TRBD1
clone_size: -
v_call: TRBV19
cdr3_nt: TGTGCCAGTAGTAGGCGGGACAGGGGTCCCTCGATACCATTTGAAGCTTTCTTT
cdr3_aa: CASSRRDRGPSIPFEAFF

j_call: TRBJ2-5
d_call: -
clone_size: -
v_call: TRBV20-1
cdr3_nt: TGCAGTGCTAGTCGGGGACAAGAGACCCAGTACTTC
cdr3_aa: CSASRGQETQYF

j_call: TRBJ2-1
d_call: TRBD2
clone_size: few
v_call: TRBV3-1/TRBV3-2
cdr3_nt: TGTGCCAGCAGTCAATTTCCGGGACTAGCGGGAGGGAGGATCAATGAGCAGTTCTTC
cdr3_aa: CASSQFPGLAGGRINEQFF

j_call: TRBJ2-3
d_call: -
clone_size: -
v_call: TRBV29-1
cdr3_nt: TGCAGCGTTCGCACCGGGGGTGGCACAGATACGCAGTATTTT
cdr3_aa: CSVRTGGGTDTQYF

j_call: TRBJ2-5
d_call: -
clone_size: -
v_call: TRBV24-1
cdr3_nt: TGTGCCACCAGTGATTCCCCCATAAGGGGAGAGACCCAGTACTTC
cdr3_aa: CATSDSPIRGETQYF

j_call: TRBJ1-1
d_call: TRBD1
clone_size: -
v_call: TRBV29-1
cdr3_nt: TGCAGCGTTGGGAGACAGGGATCAATTATGAACACTGAAGCTTTCTTT
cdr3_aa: CSVGRQGSIMNTEAFF

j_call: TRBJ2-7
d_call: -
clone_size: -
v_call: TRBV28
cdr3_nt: TGTGCCAGCTTGGGACTTTTACCCTACGAGCAGTACTTC
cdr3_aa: CASLGLLPYEQYF

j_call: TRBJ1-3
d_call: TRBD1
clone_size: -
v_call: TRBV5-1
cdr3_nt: TGCGCCAGCAGCTTGGAACCGACAGGGCTCGGAAACACCATATATTTT
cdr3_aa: CASSLEPTGLGNTIYF

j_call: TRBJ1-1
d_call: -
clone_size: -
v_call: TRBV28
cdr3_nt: TGTGCCAGCGTTGCCGGCAGGGCCACTGAAGCTTTCTTT
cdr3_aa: CASVAGRATEAFF

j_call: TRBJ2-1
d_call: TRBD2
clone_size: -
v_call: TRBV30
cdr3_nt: TGTGCCTGGTTTACGGGCGGGAGGGCCGATAATGAGCAGTTCTTC
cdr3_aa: CAWFTGGRADNEQFF

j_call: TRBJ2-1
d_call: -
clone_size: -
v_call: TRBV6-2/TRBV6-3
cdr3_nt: TGTGCCAGCAGTGACAGATCCAATGAGCAGTTCTTC
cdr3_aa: CASSDRSNEQFF

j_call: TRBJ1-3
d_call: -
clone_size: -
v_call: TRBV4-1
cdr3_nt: TGCGCCAGCACGCAAGACAGGCTCTCTGGAAACACCATATATTTT
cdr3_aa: CASTQDRLSGNTIYF

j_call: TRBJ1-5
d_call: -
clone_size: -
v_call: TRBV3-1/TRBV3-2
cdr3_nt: TGTGCCAGCAGCCAATCGGGGGGGCAGGGGCCCCAGCATTTT
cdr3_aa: CASSQSGGQGPQHF

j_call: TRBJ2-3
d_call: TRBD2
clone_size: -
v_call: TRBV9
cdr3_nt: TGTGCCAGCAGCGCCCGGACTAGCGGAGCAGATACGCAGTATTTT
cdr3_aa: CASSARTSGADTQYF

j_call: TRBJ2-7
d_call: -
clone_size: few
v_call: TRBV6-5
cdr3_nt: TGTGCCAGCAGACAATTATCACAGGGCTACGAGCAGTACTTC
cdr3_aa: CASRQLSQGYEQYF

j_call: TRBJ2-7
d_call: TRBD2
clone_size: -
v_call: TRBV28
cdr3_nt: TGTGCCAGCACCGCGGGGGGAACTGGGTCCTACGAGCAGTACTTC
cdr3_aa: CASTAGGTGSYEQYF

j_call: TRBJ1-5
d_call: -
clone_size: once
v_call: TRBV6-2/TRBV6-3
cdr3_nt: TGTGCCAGCAGTCCCGACCTGCCTAGTCAGCCCCAGCATTTT
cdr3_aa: CASSPDLPSQPQHF

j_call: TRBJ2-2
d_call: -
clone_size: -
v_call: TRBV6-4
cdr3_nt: TGTGCCAGCAGTGTCGGGGTTTCAAGGGAGCTGTTTTTT
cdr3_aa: CASSVGVSRELFF

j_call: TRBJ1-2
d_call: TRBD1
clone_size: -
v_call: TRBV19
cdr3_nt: TGTGCCAGTAGTATTTCCAGGGGGCGGACTTATGGCTACACCTTC
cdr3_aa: CASSISRGRTYGYTF

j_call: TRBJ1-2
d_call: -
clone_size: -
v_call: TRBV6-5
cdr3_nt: TGTGCCAGCAGTTCCACAGGGTCTTTAGGCTACACCTTC
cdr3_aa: CASSSTGSLGYTF

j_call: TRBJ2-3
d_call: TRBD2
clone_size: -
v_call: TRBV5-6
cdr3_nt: TGTGCCAGCAGCTTGGCTCGGGCAGGGAGGGGAGATACGCAGTATTTT
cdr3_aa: CASSLARAGRGDTQYF

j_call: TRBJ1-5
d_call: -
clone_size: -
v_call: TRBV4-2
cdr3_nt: TGTGCCAGCAGCCAAGGGCAGAAAGGGGTAAATCAGCCCCAGCATTTT
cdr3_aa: CASSQGQKGVNQPQHF

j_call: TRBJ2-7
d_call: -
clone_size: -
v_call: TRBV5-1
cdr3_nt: TGCGCCAGCAGCTTGGGCAGGGCGGACGAGCAGTACTTC
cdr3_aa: CASSLGRADEQYF

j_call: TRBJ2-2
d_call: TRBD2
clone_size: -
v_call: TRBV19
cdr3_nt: TGTGCCAGTACGCGGACTAGTTATACCGGGGAGCTGTTTTTT
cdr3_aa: CASTRTSYTGELFF

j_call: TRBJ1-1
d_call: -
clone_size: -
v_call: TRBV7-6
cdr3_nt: TGTGCCAGCAGCTTAATGGTTGACATGAACACTGAAGCTTTCTTT
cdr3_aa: CASSLMVDMNTEAFF

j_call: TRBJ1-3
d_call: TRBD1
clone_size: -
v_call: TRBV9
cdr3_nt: TGTGCCAGCAGCGTAGTTTCAGGGACAGAGAGAGGAAACACCATATATTTT
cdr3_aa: CASSVVSGTERGNTIYF

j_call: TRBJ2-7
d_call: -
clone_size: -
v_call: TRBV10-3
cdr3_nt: TGTGCCATCAGTGAGGGCAGGCTGAGCTCCTACGAGCAGTACTTC
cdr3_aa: CAISEGRLSSYEQYF